A few counts support the clone carrying this T cell receptor beta chain. The data are from a study of CD8+CD57+ T cells in acquired aplastic anemia. Per germline, CDR1 MNHEY and CDR2 SMNVEV (reference sequence). This CDR3 has 14 amino acids. Trimming took off 7 bases at V and 7 bases at J, with 19 bases between the two ends. The study profiled TCR beta VDJ and CDR3 using genomic DNA as template. TCRdb re-called the reads through MiXCR, storing one row per CDR3 protein. The repertoire holds about 200,000 distinct CDR3 sequences, with less than 60% as singletons. All patients picked for sequencing had shown, by flow cytometry, an expansion of CD8+CD57+ cells.

The sequence derives from a human donor with aplastic anemia. This chain joins TRBV27 and TRBJ1-1; possibly TRBD1 for D (5 bases). Material: sorted CD4+, CD8+, or CD8+CD57+ T cells (not recorded which) from PBMCs. CDR3 DNA sequence: TGTGCCAGCACCCTAGGGGTAGGGCGTGGTGAAGCTTTCTTT. Protein product: CASTLGVGRGEAFF.